These 29 T cell receptor beta chains came from one sample sequenced in a study of blood T cell repertoires in COVID-19. The table came from immunoSEQ multiplex PCR; TCRdb's copy has only in-frame clones and leaves some out. The table records 45,000 to 60,000 clones, around nine tenths of them present only once. The sequenced sample was peripheral blood. The receptors were gathered from a human donor with active COVID-19. The donor label of this sample is uncertain.

In this sample, this clone turned up a few times. The chain uses TRBV7-3 and TRBJ1-2; D remains ambiguous. CDR1 is SGHTA, CDR2 FQGTGA, per germline. V lost 5 bases, J lost 2 bases, and 9 bases lay in between. The length of the CDR3 is 13 residues. CDR3 DNA sequence: TGTGCCAGCAGCCCGGGTGTAAACTATGGCTACACCTTC. Its protein product is CASSPGVNYGYTF. Full variable domain (outside the CDR3, taken from reference TRBV7-3 and TRBJ1-2): GAGVSQTPSNKVTEKGKYVELRCDPISGHTALYWYRQSLGQGPEFLIYFQGTGAADDSGLPNDRFFAVRPEGSVSTLKIQRTERGDSAVYLCASSPGVNYGYTFGSGTRLTVV.

The chain links TRBV2 to TRBJ2-7, with 14 bases fitting TRBD2. The CDR3 extends over 16 amino acids. The germline CDR1 and CDR2 sequences are SNHLY and FYNNEI. V gave up 6 bases and J gave up 6 bases; unmatched junction bases: 10. For the CDR3, the DNA is TGTGCCAGCAGCGGTGGGACTAGCGGGAGTTTGGTCGAGCAGTACTTC. Residues: CASSGGTSGSLVEQYF. The variable domain in full, with the rest retrieved from reference TRBV2 and TRBJ2-7, is EPEVTQTPSHQVTQMGQEVILRCVPISNHLYFYWYRQILGQKVEFLVSFYNNEISEKSEIFDDQFSVERPDGSNFTLKIRSTKLEDSAMYFCASSGGTSGSLVEQYFGPGTRLTVT.

The gene calls are TRBV28 and TRBJ1-2, with TRBD1 matching over 7 bases. CDR3 length: 14 residues. Trimming cost V 6 bases and J 3 bases; bases outside gene matches: 7. In germline, CDR1 is MDHEN, CDR2 SYDVKM. For the CDR3, the DNA is TGTGCCAGCAGAGGAACAGGGGTAGACTATGGCTACACCTTC. Amino acid sequence: CASRGTGVDYGYTF.

This clone was picked up a small number of times. J is TRBJ1-4 and V is TRBV18, with TRBD1 identical over 9 bases. There are 15 residues in the CDR3. V gave up 3 bases and J gave up 5 bases; unmatched junction bases: 4. CDR1 KGHSH and CDR2 LQKENI come from the germline V gene. The CDR3 bases are TGTGCCAGCTCACCCCAAGGACAGGGGAATGAAAAACTGTTTTTT. This encodes CASSPQGQGNEKLFF.

This chain connects TRBV24-1 to TRBJ2-3, with TRBD1 as a possible D gene (6 bases). The germline V gene encodes CDR1 KGHDR and CDR2 SFDVKD. V was cut by 4 bases and J by 4 bases, with 23 bases left in between. The CDR3 runs 18 residues. The CDR3 reads CATSDPSTGFATADTQYF. Here the CDR3 DNA reads TGTGCCACCAGTGACCCTAGTACAGGGTTCGCTACGGCAGATACGCAGTATTTT.

The chain joins TRBV19 to TRBJ2-5, with D perhaps TRBD2 (6 bases). Trimming took 3 bases from V and 3 from J, leaving 11 bases between them. This CDR3 spans 14 amino acids. Germline loops: CDR1 LNHDA, CDR2 SQIVND (reference sequence). CDR3 residues: CASSMNGGKETQYF. The CDR3 DNA sequence: TGTGCCAGTAGTATGAATGGGGGGAAAGAGACCCAGTACTTC.

The chain uses TRBV7-3 and TRBJ2-3, with 8 bases that match TRBD2. CDR3 length equals 16 residues. Germline V gene lookup returns CDR1 SGHTA and CDR2 FQGTGA. The J segment lost 4 bases and the V segment lost 4 bases, leaving 10 bases of the junction unmatched. CDR3 region: CASSSRSGGRPDTQYF. The CDR3 region has the DNA TGTGCCAGCAGCTCCAGGTCGGGGGGGCGGCCAGATACGCAGTATTTT. Together with reference TRBV7-3 and TRBJ2-3, the CDR3 gives the full variable domain: GAGVSQTPSNKVTEKGKYVELRCDPISGHTALYWYRQSLGQGPEFLIYFQGTGAADDSGLPNDRFFAVRPEGSVSTLKIQRTERGDSAVYLCASSSRSGGRPDTQYFGPGTRLTVL.

The chain recombines TRBV4-3 with TRBJ2-2; maybe TRBD2 (6 bases). Trimming took 4 bases from V and 4 from J, leaving 19 bases between them. This CDR3 has 17 residues. Germline V gives CDR1 LGHNA, CDR2 YSLEER. The CDR3 nucleotides read TGCGCCAGCAGCCGTGTCAGGACGGGGGAATTCACCGGGGAGCTGTTTTTT. It yields the protein CASSRVRTGEFTGELFF.

CDR3 in DNA: TGTGCCAGCAGCTTAGGGTTCGGAGGAGATACGCAGTATTTT. This sequence encodes CASSLGFGGDTQYF. The gene calls are TRBV7-9 and TRBJ2-3; weak D call: TRBD2 (5 bases). V lost 1 base, J lost 5 bases, and 10 bases lay in between. The CDR3 loop spans 14 amino acids. Germline CDR1 and CDR2: SEHNR and FQNEAQ (reference sequence).

The chain recombines TRBV7-7 with TRBJ2-2; 7 bases match TRBD2. Germline V CDR1 and CDR2: SSHAT, FNYEAQ (reference sequence). The CDR3 covers 14 residues. CDR3 protein: CASRASGNTGELFF. Written as DNA, the CDR3 is TGTGCTAGCCGGGCTAGCGGGAACACCGGGGAGCTGTTTTTT.

V usage is TRBV3-1 (or the pseudogene TRBV3-2) and J usage is TRBJ2-3, with TRBD2 as a possible D gene (7 bases). The ends were cut back, 4 bases at V and 5 bases at J, with 22 bases in the middle. This CDR3 has 17 amino acids. CDR1 and CDR2 (germline): LGHDT, YNNKEL (reference sequence). The CDR3, as DNA: TGTGCCAGCAGCCCCGGGGATGGGGGGGGGCTAAAAGATACGCAGTATTTT. As protein: CASSPGDGGGLKDTQYF.

The CDR3 DNA is TGTGCCAGCAGTTACGTGGACAGAGGGGCAGCTTTCTTT. Translated: CASSYVDRGAAFF. The J gene is TRBJ1-1, the V gene TRBV6-5; possibly TRBD1 for D (6 bases). CDR3 length: 13 amino acids. CDR1 is MNHEY and CDR2 is SVGAGI in the germline V gene. V lost 2 bases, J lost 10 bases, and 14 bases lay in between.

V is TRBV5-1 and J is TRBJ2-1; D is possibly TRBD2 (5 bases). Trimming removed 0 bases from V and 2 bases from J, with 12 bases in between. CDR3 length: 16 amino acids. Germline assignment: CDR1 SGHRS and CDR2 YFSETQ. The CDR3 protein is CASSLAGIPTYNEQFF. DNA of the CDR3: TGCGCCAGCAGCTTGGCCGGGATTCCTACCTACAATGAGCAGTTCTTC.

This clone was detected a few times. This chain uses TRBV11-2 with TRBJ1-4, with D possibly TRBD1 on 6 matching bases. V was shortened by 4 bases and J by 5 bases, with 11 bases between the two germline ends. Germline lookup yields CDR1 SGHAT and CDR2 FQNNGV. This CDR3 is built from 14 residues. CDR3 nucleotide sequence: TGTGCCAGCAGCTCAGGACAGAACAATGAAAAACTGTTTTTT. Protein sequence: CASSSGQNNEKLFF.

This sequence joins TRBV18 and TRBJ2-1; 7 nucleotides match TRBD1. With V trimmed by 4 bases and J by 6 bases, 3 bases remained unmatched. CDR1 is KGHSH, CDR2 LQKENI, per germline. This CDR3 is 13 amino acids long. The CDR3 protein is CASSLTGSNEQFF. CDR3 coding DNA: TGTGCCAGCTCACTGACAGGGTCCAATGAGCAGTTCTTC.

The V call is TRBV5-1, the J call TRBJ2-7, with D possibly being TRBD2 (5 bases). The germline CDR1 and CDR2 sequences are SGHRS and YFSETQ. The CDR3 spans 11 residues. Trimming cost V 4 bases and J 9 bases, with 11 bases left between them. The CDR3 DNA reads TGCGCCAGCAGCCTAGGACTCCGGCAGTACTTC. This sequence encodes CASSLGLRQYF.

This clone was detected only once. CDR3 protein: CASSGRKGSEQYF. The CDR3 bases are TGTGCCAGCAGCGGTCGGAAAGGGAGCGAGCAGTACTTC. The rearrangement links TRBV7-9 to TRBJ2-7; a possible D gene is TRBD2 (5 bases). The CDR3 length is 13 residues. Looked up from germline, CDR1 is SEHNR and CDR2 is FQNEAQ (reference sequence). The V and J ends lost 5 bases and 6 bases respectively, with 14 bases between them.

This chain joins TRBV18 and TRBJ1-2; TRBD1 is a possible D gene (6 bases). There are 14 residues in the CDR3. The V gene's germline CDR1 is KGHSH and CDR2 LQKENI. Trimming removed 5 bases from V and 8 bases from J, with 18 bases in between. The CDR3 protein is CASSATSQGYGYTF. The CDR3, as DNA: TGTGCCAGCTCAGCCACTTCACAGGGCTACGGCTACACCTTC.

V gene TRBV28 combines with J gene TRBJ2-5, with 11 bases fitting TRBD2. Germline V CDR1 and CDR2: MDHEN, SYDVKM. Trimming removed 2 bases from V and 4 bases from J; junction bases left unmatched: 9. The CDR3 spans 17 residues. The CDR3 protein is CASSLASGGIGGETQYF. In DNA form, the CDR3 reads TGTGCCAGCAGTTTAGCTAGCGGGGGGATAGGGGGAGAGACCCAGTACTTC.

The chain employs TRBV6-6 and TRBJ2-4; D remains unclear. Trimming took 6 bases from V and 3 from J, leaving 9 bases between them. The CDR3 runs 13 residues. Per the germline V gene, CDR1 is MNHNY and CDR2 is SVGAGI (reference sequence). CDR3 residues: CASRGQFKNIQYF. For the CDR3, the DNA is TGTGCCAGCAGGGGCCAGTTCAAAAACATTCAGTACTTC.

The chain links TRBV28 to TRBJ1-5; 9 bases map to TRBD1. CDR1 MDHEN and CDR2 SYDVKM come from the germline V gene. With V trimmed by 6 bases and J by 6 bases, 9 bases remained unmatched. CDR3 length: 15 amino acids. The CDR3 coding sequence is TGTGCCAGCAGATCACGCGACAGGGGGTCTCAGCCCCAGCATTTT. This sequence encodes CASRSRDRGSQPQHF.

J is TRBJ2-3 and V is TRBV5-1, with TRBD2 matching over 12 bases. The CDR3 sequence is 16 residues long. Germline assignment: CDR1 SGHRS and CDR2 YFSETQ. V dropped 7 bases and J dropped 3; count of bases not matched to a gene: 9. The CDR3 nucleotides are TGCGCCAGCGCAACGAGAGGACTAGCGGGGACAGATACGCAGTATTTT. Translating gives CASATRGLAGTDTQYF. Complete variable domain (other parts from reference TRBV5-1 and TRBJ2-3): KAGVTQTPRYLIKTRGQQVTLSCSPISGHRSVSWYQQTPGQGLQFLFEYFSETQRNKGNFPGRFSGRQFSNSRSEMNVSTLELGDSALYLCASATRGLAGTDTQYFGPGTRLTVL.

The chain employs TRBV4-1 and TRBJ2-7, with D possibly matching TRBD2 (6 bases). The V end was cut by 0 bases, the J end by 4 bases, with 13 bases between. The CDR3 sequence is 15 residues long. Germline V lookup: CDR1 MGHRA, CDR2 YSYEKL. DNA of the CDR3: TGCGCCAGCAGCCAAGAGGTACTAGCAACGTACGAGCAGTACTTC. It yields the protein CASSQEVLATYEQYF.

V and J are TRBV28 and TRBJ1-6; D is possibly TRBD1 (6 bases). Trimming took off 4 bases at V and 7 bases at J, with 8 bases between the two ends. The CDR3 runs to 13 residues. The V gene's germline CDR1 is MDHEN and CDR2 SYDVKM. CDR3 amino acids: CASSSQGNSPLHF. The CDR3 DNA is TGTGCCAGCAGTTCCCAGGGGAATTCACCCCTCCACTTT.

The chain recombines TRBV6-6 with TRBJ2-1; TRBD2 matches 7 bases. CDR3 size: 14 residues. V lost 3 bases, J lost 10 bases, and 9 bases stayed unmatched. The V gene's germline CDR1 is MNHNY and CDR2 SVGAGI (reference sequence). CDR3 in amino acids: CASSYQLGTIEQFF. In DNA form, the CDR3 reads TGTGCCAGCAGTTATCAACTCGGGACTATCGAGCAGTTCTTC.

The chain recombines TRBV10-3 with TRBJ1-6, with TRBD1 matching 9 bases. The V gene's germline CDR1 is ENHRY and CDR2 SYGVKD. This CDR3 region has 16 residues. Losses at the gene ends were 3 bases for V and 8 bases for J; bases not matched to a gene: 8. CDR3 amino acids: CAISDSDRGLDSPLHF. The CDR3 bases are TGTGCCATCAGTGATTCGGACAGGGGTCTTGATTCACCCCTCCACTTT.

The rearrangement uses TRBV7-2 and TRBJ2-7, with TRBD2 identical over 9 bases. The CDR3 extends over 15 amino acids. Trimming took 6 bases from V and 2 from J; bases not matched to a gene: 8. Germline values: CDR1 SGHTA, CDR2 FQGNSA. The CDR3 DNA sequence: TGTGCCAGCAGTTCCCGTAGCGGGAGCCCCTACGAGCAGTACTTC. The encoded protein is CASSSRSGSPYEQYF.

J is TRBJ1-1 and V is TRBV28, with D possibly matching TRBD1 (5 bases). There are 14 residues in the CDR3. The germline gives CDR1 MDHEN, CDR2 SYDVKM. V gave up 5 bases and J gave up 5 bases, with 15 bases separating them. In DNA, the CDR3 is TGTGCCAGCAGTGGGGGGTTTGGAGGAACTGAAGCTTTCTTT. It encodes CASSGGFGGTEAFF.

CDR3 DNA sequence: TGTGCCAGCAGCCCACGGACTAGCGGAGCCAATGAGCAGTTCTTC. Its protein product is CASSPRTSGANEQFF. This chain connects TRBV7-9 to TRBJ2-1; TRBD2 agrees at 10 bases. V dropped 5 bases and J dropped 6; count of bases not matched to a gene: 7. CDR3 length: 15 residues. Germline values: CDR1 SEHNR, CDR2 FQNEAQ (reference sequence).